Each of the 21 T cell receptor beta chains below was sequenced from the same sample in a study of identical twins. Each CDR3 protein gets one entry after TCRdb re-called the 5' RACE reads with MiXCR. The data hold around 490,000 distinct CDR3 sequences, with about 15% observed a single time. These data were also reused for a study on yellow fever vaccine responses in identical twins.

The material sequenced was CD4+ T cells sorted from blood. The origin of the receptors is a woman aged 18-30 years in good health.

Only a few counts were recorded for this clonotype. The CDR3 loop is CASSFLGGGNTEAFF. The CDR3 DNA follows: TGTGCCAGCAGCTTTCTGGGAGGAGGGAACACTGAAGCTTTCTTT. The chain has TRBV7-2 and TRBJ1-1, with D unresolved. The CDR3 loop spans 15 amino acids. CDR1 and CDR2 from the germline V gene are SGHTA and FQGNSA. Trimming pared 3 bases from V and 1 base from J, leaving 12 bases between.

The chain uses TRBV28 and TRBJ2-3; TRBD2 agrees at 14 bases. This CDR3 comprises 20 residues. V lost 4 bases, J lost 1 base, and 13 bases stayed unmatched. Germline assignment: CDR1 MDHEN and CDR2 SYDVKM. As DNA, the CDR3 is TGTGCCAGCAGTTCCACAACCGGGACTAGCGGGGGCCGGGGCACAGATACGCAGTATTTT. Amino acids: CASSSTTGTSGGRGTDTQYF.

This clonotype came up a few times. The rearrangement links TRBV20-1 to TRBJ2-2; the D gene is possibly TRBD1 (7 bases). V lost 2 bases and J 7 bases, leaving 11 bases between the germline ends. CDR3 length: 13 residues. Germline V CDR1 and CDR2: DFQATT, SNEGSKA (reference sequence). The CDR3 nucleotides are TGCAGTGCTAGACTGCAGGGGGGCGGGGAGCTGTTTTTT. Translation gives CSARLQGGGELFF.

The rearrangement joins TRBV5-1 to TRBJ2-2, with a weak D call TRBD1 (6 bases). The CDR3 consists of 15 residues. Germline values: CDR1 SGHRS, CDR2 YFSETQ. V was clipped by 5 bases and J by 0 bases, with 11 bases between them. The CDR3 loop is CASRRGNTNTGELFF. In nucleotides, the CDR3 is TGCGCCAGCAGGAGGGGGAATACGAACACCGGGGAGCTGTTTTTT.

The chain links TRBV12-3 or TRBV12-4 to TRBJ1-3, with unresolved D. Deletions cut 3 bases from V and 2 bases from J, with 2 bases between. The CDR3 totals 12 residues. CDR3 protein: CASSFAGNTIYF. CDR3 in DNA: TGTGCCAGCAGTTTTGCTGGAAACACCATATATTTT.

There are a few counts of this clonotype. The chain uses TRBV19 and TRBJ2-1, with 7 positions matching TRBD1. The ends lost 8 bases at V and 3 bases at J; junction bases unmatched: 13. The CDR3 is made up of 16 amino acids. Looked up from germline, CDR1 is LNHDA and CDR2 is SQIVND (reference sequence). CDR3 region: CASARGMGTVYNEQFF. For the CDR3, the DNA is TGTGCCAGTGCAAGGGGTATGGGGACAGTCTACAATGAGCAGTTCTTC. Using reference TRBV19 and TRBJ2-1 for the parts outside the CDR3, the full variable domain is DGGITQSPKYLFRKEGQNVTLSCEQNLNHDAMYWYRQDPGQGLRLIYYSQIVNDFQKGDIAEGYSVSREKKESFPLTVTSAQKNPTAFYLCASARGMGTVYNEQFFGPGTRLTVL.

The rearrangement links TRBV18 to TRBJ2-5; 9 bases map to TRBD2. This CDR3 contains 17 residues. Germline V CDR1 and CDR2: KGHSH, LQKENI. V was pared by 5 bases and J by 3 bases, with 13 bases of the junction left unmatched. The CDR3 nucleotides are TGTGCCAGCTCAAAGAGAAAGACTAGCGGAGTAGAAGAGACCCAGTACTTC. Its protein is CASSKRKTSGVEETQYF.

This clonotype was picked up many times. The chain uses TRBV11-2 and TRBJ2-1, with 9 nucleotides matching TRBD1. This CDR3 has 16 amino acids. Germline-derived CDR1 and CDR2 are SGHAT and FQNNGV. After removal of 1 base from V and 7 bases from J, the junction contained 8 bases not matched to a gene. The CDR3 spells CASSLGPGQGRNEQFF. Here the CDR3 DNA reads TGTGCCAGCAGCTTAGGACCGGGACAGGGTAGGAATGAGCAGTTCTTC.

This clonotype was counted between two and nine times. V gene TRBV18 combines with J gene TRBJ2-1; D ambiguous. This CDR3 is 13 amino acids long. V gave up 0 bases and J gave up 5 bases, with 5 bases separating them. Germline V CDR1 and CDR2: KGHSH, LQKENI. The CDR3 coding sequence is TGTGCCAGCTCACCACCAGTAGACAATGAGCAGTTCTTC. Amino acids: CASSPPVDNEQFF.

This sequence joins TRBV20-1 and TRBJ1-1; D possibly corresponds to TRBD1 (6 bases). Germline loops: CDR1 DFQATT, CDR2 SNEGSKA (reference sequence). This CDR3 has 11 amino acids. V lost 6 bases, J lost 9 bases, and 14 bases lay in between. CDR3 sequence (DNA): TGCAGTGCCGGGGGCGGGGGGAAAGCTTTCTTT. The encoded protein is CSAGGGGKAFF.

The V and J genes are TRBV5-1 and TRBJ1-4; D gene unclear. Germline CDR1 and CDR2: SGHRS and YFSETQ. This CDR3 is 14 amino acids long. V dropped 4 bases and J dropped 4 bases, with 11 bases sitting between them. DNA for the CDR3: TGCGCCAGCAGCCCGCACAGAGATAATGAAAAACTGTTTTTT. This codes for CASSPHRDNEKLFF.

V is TRBV4-1 and J is TRBJ2-3; the match to TRBD2 covers 13 bases. Germline assignment: CDR1 MGHRA and CDR2 YSYEKL. The CDR3 totals 17 residues. V lost 1 base to trimming and J lost 3 bases; unmatched junction nucleotides: 4. The CDR3 sequence is CASSQAGLAGVTDTQYF. The CDR3 DNA sequence: TGCGCCAGCAGCCAAGCTGGACTAGCGGGAGTAACAGATACGCAGTATTTT.

The chain couples TRBV5-1 to TRBJ2-5; D is ambiguous. Germline V gives CDR1 SGHRS, CDR2 YFSETQ. V was trimmed by 5 bases and J by 1 base, leaving 9 bases between them. The CDR3 length is 13 residues. CDR3 DNA: TGCGCCAGCAGTACGGACCTCCAAGAGACCCAGTACTTC. Its protein is CASSTDLQETQYF.

The chain carries TRBV27 and TRBJ2-7; 9 positions match TRBD1. The CDR3 totals 14 residues. The ends lost 4 bases at V and 7 bases at J; junction bases unmatched: 8. Germline values: CDR1 MNHEY, CDR2 SMNVEV (reference sequence). The DNA of the CDR3 is TGTGCCAGCAGTTCCGGGACAGGGCTTTTGGAGCAGTACGTC. Protein sequence: CASSSGTGLLEQYV.

Remarks on this clonotype: The junction departs from the called germline gene at one end, perhaps through a read error. V and J are TRBV20-1 and TRBJ2-1; 10 nucleotides line up with TRBD2. This CDR3 is 16 amino acids long. CDR1 and CDR2 from the germline V gene are DFQATT and SNEGSKA (reference sequence). CDR3 sequence (DNA): TGCTGTGCCACGTCCCCTAGCGGGAGAGGAGGCAATGAGCAGTTCTTC. It translates to CCATSPSGRGGNEQFF.

The chain has TRBV20-1 and TRBJ1-5; D is perhaps TRBD1 (5 bases). This CDR3 is 14 amino acids long. Germline V CDR1 and CDR2: DFQATT, SNEGSKA (reference sequence). Trimming stripped 5 bases from V and 2 bases from J, with 13 bases between. The CDR3 DNA reads TGCAGTGCTCCGACAGTGGTAGGCAATCAGCCCCAGCATTTT. Its translation: CSAPTVVGNQPQHF.

This clonotype appeared a few times. The V call is TRBV5-1, the J call TRBJ2-1, with D unresolved. The germline V gene has CDR1 SGHRS and CDR2 YFSETQ. The CDR3 extends over 14 amino acids. V lost 2 bases and J 6 bases, leaving 12 bases between the germline ends. The CDR3 DNA reads as TGCGCCAGCAGCTTTACGGAGCGCCCCAATGAGCAGTTCTTC. This encodes CASSFTERPNEQFF.

This clonotype was found once. The chain is built from TRBV12-3 or TRBV12-4 and TRBJ2-5; perhaps TRBD1 as D (5 bases). Trimming took off 3 bases at V and 2 bases at J, with 13 bases between the two ends. This CDR3 is built from 15 residues. This CDR3 reads CASSFPDRLQETQYF. CDR3 DNA: TGTGCCAGCAGTTTCCCCGACAGACTGCAAGAGACCCAGTACTTC.

V gene TRBV28 combines with J gene TRBJ2-7, with 9 bases that match TRBD2. The CDR3 length is 14 residues. V shed 7 bases, J shed 3 bases, and the junction held 7 bases outside the gene matches. CDR1 is MDHEN and CDR2 is SYDVKM in the germline V gene. The CDR3 DNA is TGTGCCAGCATTGCTAGCGGGAACCGCTACGAGCAGTACTTC. Amino acid sequence: CASIASGNRYEQYF.

CDR3 sequence reads: CASTDWRADTQYF. CDR3 DNA: TGTGCCAGCACCGACTGGAGGGCAGATACGCAGTATTTT. The chain couples TRBV6-6 to TRBJ2-3; tentative D call: TRBD2 (6 bases). Germline values: CDR1 MNHNY, CDR2 SVGAGI (reference sequence). The germline V and J ends were trimmed by 7 bases and 4 bases, with 12 bases remaining between them. CDR3 size: 13 residues.

This clonotype was detected only a few times. The rearrangement links TRBV11-1 to TRBJ1-4; 7 bases align to TRBD1. This CDR3 has 19 residues. Germline CDR1 is SGHAT and CDR2 is FQDESV (reference sequence). The V gene end was trimmed by 5 bases and the J gene end by 1 base; junction bases not matched to a gene: 16. CDR3: CASSPGAGGFTLTNEKLFF. CDR3 coding DNA: TGTGCCAGCAGCCCCGGGGCAGGGGGTTTCACATTAACTAATGAAAAACTGTTTTTT.